The next 2 T cell receptor beta chains were all read from a single sample in a study of type 1 regulatory T cells. TCRdb independently ran MiXCR on the reads; one entry per CDR3 protein. The sample consists of approximately 43,000 distinct CDR3 sequences, more than 10% of them appearing once. No antigens are known for them. Material: cultured non-Tr1 T cells, either the whole culture or a sorted T cell fraction (not recorded which). These receptors were collected from a human donor in good health.

This clonotype was observed many times. CDR3 sequence (DNA): TGCAGTGTTCCGGGACTAGCAGCAGATACGCAGTATTTT. This translates into CSVPGLAADTQYF. The rearrangement uses TRBV20-1 and TRBJ2-3, with TRBD2 matching 9 bases. The CDR3 has 13 amino acids. Germline CDR1 DFQATT, CDR2 SNEGSKA (reference sequence). Trimming at V came to 7 bases and at J to 4 bases, leaving 6 bases not matched to a gene.

This chain links TRBV5-1 with TRBJ2-2; D ambiguous. The CDR3 length is 14 residues. CDR1 SGHRS and CDR2 YFSETQ come from the germline V gene. The ends were cut back, 0 bases at V and 7 bases at J, with 10 bases in the middle. The CDR3 DNA follows: TGCGCCAGCAGCTTGGAACTCGGTCACGGGGAGCTGTTTTTT. This sequence encodes CASSLELGHGELFF.